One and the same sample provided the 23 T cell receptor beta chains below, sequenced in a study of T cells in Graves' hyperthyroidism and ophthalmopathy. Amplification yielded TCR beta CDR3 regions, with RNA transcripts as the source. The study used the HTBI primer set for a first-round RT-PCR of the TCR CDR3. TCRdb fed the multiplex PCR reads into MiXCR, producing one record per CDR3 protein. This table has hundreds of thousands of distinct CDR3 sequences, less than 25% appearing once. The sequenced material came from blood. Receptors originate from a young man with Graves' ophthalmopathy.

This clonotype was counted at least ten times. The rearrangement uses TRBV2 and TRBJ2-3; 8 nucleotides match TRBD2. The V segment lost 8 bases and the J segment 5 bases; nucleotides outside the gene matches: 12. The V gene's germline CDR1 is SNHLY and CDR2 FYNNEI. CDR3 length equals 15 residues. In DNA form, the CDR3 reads TGTGCCAGCCGAAGACTAGCGTCCCCCCAAGATACGCAGTATTTT. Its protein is CASRRLASPQDTQYF. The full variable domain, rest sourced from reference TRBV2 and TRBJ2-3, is EPEVTQTPSHQVTQMGQEVILRCVPISNHLYFYWYRQILGQKVEFLVSFYNNEISEKSEIFDDQFSVERPDGSNFTLKIRSTKLEDSAMYFCASRRLASPQDTQYFGPGTRLTVL.

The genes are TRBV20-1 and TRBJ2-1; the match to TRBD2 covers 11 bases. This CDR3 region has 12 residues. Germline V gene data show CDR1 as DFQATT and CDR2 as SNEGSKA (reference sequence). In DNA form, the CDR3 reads TGCAAAGGGACTAGCGGCAACAATGAGCAGTTCTTC. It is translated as CKGTSGNNEQFF.

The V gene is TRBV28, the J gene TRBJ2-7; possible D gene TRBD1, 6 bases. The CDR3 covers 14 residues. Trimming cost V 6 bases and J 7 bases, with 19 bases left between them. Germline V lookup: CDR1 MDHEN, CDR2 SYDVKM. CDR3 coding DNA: TGTGCCAGCAGCCCCTCGACAGGCCGTAGGGAGCAGTACTTC. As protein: CASSPSTGRREQYF. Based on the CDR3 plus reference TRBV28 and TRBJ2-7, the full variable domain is DVKVTQSSRYLVKRTGEKVFLECVQDMDHENMFWYRQDPGLGLRLIYFSYDVKMKEKGDIPEGYSVSREKKERFSLILESASTNQTSMYLCASSPSTGRREQYFGPGTRLTVT.

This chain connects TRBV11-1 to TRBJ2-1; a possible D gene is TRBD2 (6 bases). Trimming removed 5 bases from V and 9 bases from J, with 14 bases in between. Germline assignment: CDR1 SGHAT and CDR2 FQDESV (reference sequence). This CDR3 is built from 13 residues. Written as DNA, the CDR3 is TGTGCCAGCAGCCAAATCCGGGAGAGTGAGCAGTTCTTC. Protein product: CASSQIRESEQFF.

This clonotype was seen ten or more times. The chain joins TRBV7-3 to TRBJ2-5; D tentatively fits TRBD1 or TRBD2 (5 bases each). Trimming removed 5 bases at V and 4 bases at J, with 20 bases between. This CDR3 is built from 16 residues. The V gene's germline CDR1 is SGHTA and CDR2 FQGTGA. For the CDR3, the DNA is TGTGCCAGCAGCCCTGGTTCGGGGCGTAGGGGAGAGACCCAGTACTTC. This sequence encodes CASSPGSGRRGETQYF.

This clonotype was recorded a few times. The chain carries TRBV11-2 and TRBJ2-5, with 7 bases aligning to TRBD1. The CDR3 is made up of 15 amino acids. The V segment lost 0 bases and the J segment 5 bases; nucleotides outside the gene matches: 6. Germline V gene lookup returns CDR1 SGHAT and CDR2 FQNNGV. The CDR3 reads CASSLDDRVDETQYF. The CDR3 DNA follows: TGTGCCAGCAGCTTAGATGACAGGGTAGATGAGACCCAGTACTTC.

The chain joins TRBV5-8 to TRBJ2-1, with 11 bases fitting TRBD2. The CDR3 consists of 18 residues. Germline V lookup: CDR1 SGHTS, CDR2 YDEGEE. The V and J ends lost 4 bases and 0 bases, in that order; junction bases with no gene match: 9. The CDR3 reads CASSMGLAGGISYNEQFF. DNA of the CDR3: TGTGCCAGCAGCATGGGCCTAGCGGGAGGAATCTCCTACAATGAGCAGTTCTTC.

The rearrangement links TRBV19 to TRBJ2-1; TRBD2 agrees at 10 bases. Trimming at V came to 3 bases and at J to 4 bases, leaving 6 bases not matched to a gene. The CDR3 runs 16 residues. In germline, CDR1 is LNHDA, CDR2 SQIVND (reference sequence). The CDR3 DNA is TGTGCCAGTAGTATCTCGGGACTAGCGAAATACAATGAGCAGTTCTTC. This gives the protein CASSISGLAKYNEQFF.

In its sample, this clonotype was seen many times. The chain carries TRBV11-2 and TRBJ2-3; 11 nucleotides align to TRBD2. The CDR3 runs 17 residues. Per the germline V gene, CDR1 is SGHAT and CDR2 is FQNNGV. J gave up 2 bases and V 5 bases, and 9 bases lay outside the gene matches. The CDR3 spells CASSPTRLAGHTDTQYF. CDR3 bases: TGTGCCAGCAGCCCTACCCGACTAGCGGGACACACAGATACGCAGTATTTT.

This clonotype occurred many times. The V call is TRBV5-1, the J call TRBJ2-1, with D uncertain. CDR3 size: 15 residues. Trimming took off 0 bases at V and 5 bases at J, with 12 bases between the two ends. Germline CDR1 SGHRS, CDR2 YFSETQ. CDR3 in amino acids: CASSLAAYINNEQFF. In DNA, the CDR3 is TGCGCCAGCAGCTTGGCGGCCTATATCAACAATGAGCAGTTCTTC.

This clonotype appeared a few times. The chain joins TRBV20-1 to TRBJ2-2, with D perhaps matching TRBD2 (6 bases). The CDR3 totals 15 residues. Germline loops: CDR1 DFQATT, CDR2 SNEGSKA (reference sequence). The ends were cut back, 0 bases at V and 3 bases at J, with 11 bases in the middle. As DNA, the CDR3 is TGCAGTGCTAGAGATTGGAGGGAGGACACCGGGGAGCTGTTTTTT. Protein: CSARDWREDTGELFF.

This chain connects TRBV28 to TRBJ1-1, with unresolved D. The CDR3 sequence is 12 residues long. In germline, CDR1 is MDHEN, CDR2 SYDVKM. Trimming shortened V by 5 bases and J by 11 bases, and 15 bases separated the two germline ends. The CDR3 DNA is TGTGCCAGCAGTCCCTCGGGAGTGGGTGCTTTCTTT. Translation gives CASSPSGVGAFF. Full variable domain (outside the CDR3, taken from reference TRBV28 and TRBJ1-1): DVKVTQSSRYLVKRTGEKVFLECVQDMDHENMFWYRQDPGLGLRLIYFSYDVKMKEKGDIPEGYSVSREKKERFSLILESASTNQTSMYLCASSPSGVGAFFGQGTRLTVV.

The CDR3 DNA reads TGTGCCTGGAGCGCCGGAGGTGATACGCAGTATTTT. Protein product: CAWSAGGDTQYF. The rearrangement joins TRBV30 to TRBJ2-3, with D perhaps matching TRBD2 (5 bases). Germline assignment: CDR1 GTSNPN and CDR2 SVGIG (reference sequence). The CDR3 runs 12 residues. The V end was cut by 3 bases, the J end by 6 bases, with 10 bases between.

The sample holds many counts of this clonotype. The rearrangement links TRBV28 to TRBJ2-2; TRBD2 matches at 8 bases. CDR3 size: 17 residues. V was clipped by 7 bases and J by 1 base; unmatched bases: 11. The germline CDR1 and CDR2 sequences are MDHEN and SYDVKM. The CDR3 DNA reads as TGTGCCAGCACTCCCTCGCCGGGGGGGTTGAACACCGGGGAGCTGTTTTTT. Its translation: CASTPSPGGLNTGELFF. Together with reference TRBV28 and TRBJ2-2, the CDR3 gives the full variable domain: DVKVTQSSRYLVKRTGEKVFLECVQDMDHENMFWYRQDPGLGLRLIYFSYDVKMKEKGDIPEGYSVSREKKERFSLILESASTNQTSMYLCASTPSPGGLNTGELFFGEGSRLTVL.

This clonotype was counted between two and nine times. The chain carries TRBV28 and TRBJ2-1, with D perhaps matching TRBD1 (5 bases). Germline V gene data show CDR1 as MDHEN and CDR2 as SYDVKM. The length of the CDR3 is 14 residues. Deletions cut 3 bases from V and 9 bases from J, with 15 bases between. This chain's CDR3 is CASSFVGVGSEQFF. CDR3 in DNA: TGTGCCAGCAGTTTTGTAGGGGTGGGAAGTGAGCAGTTCTTC.

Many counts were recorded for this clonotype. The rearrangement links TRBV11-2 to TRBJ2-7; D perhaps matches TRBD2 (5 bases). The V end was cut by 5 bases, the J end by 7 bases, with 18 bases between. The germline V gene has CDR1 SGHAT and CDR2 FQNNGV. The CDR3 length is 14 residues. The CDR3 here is CASSILPRAQEQYF. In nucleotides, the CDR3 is TGTGCCAGCAGCATACTCCCGCGGGCCCAGGAGCAGTACTTC. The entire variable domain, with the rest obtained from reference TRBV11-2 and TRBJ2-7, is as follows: EAGVAQSPRYKIIEKRQSVAFWCNPISGHATLYWYQQILGQGPKLLIQFQNNGVVDDSQLPKDRFSAERLKGVDSTLKIQPAKLEDSAVYLCASSILPRAQEQYFGPGTRLTVT.

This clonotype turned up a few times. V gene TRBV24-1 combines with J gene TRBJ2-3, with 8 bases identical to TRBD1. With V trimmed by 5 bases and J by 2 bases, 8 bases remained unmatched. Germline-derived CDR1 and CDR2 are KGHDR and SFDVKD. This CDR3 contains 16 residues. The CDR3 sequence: CATSGATGANTDTQYF. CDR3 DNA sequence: TGTGCCACCAGTGGGGCGACAGGGGCTAACACAGATACGCAGTATTTT.

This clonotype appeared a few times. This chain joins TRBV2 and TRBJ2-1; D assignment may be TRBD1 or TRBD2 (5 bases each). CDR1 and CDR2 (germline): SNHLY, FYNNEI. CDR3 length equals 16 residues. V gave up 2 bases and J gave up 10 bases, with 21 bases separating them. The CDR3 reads CASSERRDPTRGEQFF. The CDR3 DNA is TGTGCCAGCAGTGAACGACGGGACCCTACTCGCGGGGAGCAGTTCTTC.

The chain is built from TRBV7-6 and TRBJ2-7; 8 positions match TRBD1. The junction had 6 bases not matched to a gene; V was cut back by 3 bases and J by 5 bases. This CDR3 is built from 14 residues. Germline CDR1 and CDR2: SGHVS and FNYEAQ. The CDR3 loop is CASSLADRGHEQYF. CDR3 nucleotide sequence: TGTGCCAGCAGCTTGGCCGACAGGGGCCACGAGCAGTACTTC.

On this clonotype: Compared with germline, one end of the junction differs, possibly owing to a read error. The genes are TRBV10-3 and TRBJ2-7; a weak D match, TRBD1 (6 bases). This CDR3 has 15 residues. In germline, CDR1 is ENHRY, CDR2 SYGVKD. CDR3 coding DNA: TGTACCATCAGTGAGGACAGCCTAGACGCTAGCGAGCAGTACTTC. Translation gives CTISEDSLDASEQYF.

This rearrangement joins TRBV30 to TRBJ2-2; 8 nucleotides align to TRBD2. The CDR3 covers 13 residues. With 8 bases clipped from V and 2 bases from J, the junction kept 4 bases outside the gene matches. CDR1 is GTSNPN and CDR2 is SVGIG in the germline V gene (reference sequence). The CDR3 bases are TGTGCCCGGGCGGGGGGCAACACCGGGGAGCTGTTTTTT. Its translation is CARAGGNTGELFF.

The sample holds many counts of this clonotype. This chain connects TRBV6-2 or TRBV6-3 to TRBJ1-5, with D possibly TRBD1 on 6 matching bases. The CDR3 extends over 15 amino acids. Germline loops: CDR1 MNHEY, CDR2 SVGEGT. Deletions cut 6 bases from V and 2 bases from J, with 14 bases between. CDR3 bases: TGTGCCAGCAGAATTACAGGGAAGGGCAATCAGCCCCAGCATTTT. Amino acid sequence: CASRITGKGNQPQHF.

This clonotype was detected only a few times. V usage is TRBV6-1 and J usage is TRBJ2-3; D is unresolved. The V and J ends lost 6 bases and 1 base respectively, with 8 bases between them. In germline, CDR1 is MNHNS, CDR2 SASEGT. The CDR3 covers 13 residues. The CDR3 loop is CASRYERTDTQYF. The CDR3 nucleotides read TGTGCCAGCAGATATGAACGCACAGATACGCAGTATTTT.